These 11 T cell receptor beta chains were all obtained from the same sample, sequenced in a study of cytomegalovirus exposure and HLA in healthy donors. PCR involved 60 Vbeta and 13 Jbeta primers. Assay used: immunoSEQ multiplex PCR; TCRdb lists only in-frame clones, some missing. The top ten clones hold less than 15% of a sample with roughly 110,000 clones, 76% of them seen once. Sequenced sample: PBMCs. These receptor sequences come from a woman aged 40 to 55 in good health and CMV-seropositive.

This sequence joins TRBV5-4 and TRBJ2-5; tentative D call: TRBD2 (5 bases). The germline CDR1 and CDR2 sequences are SGHNT and YYREEE (reference sequence). Trimming removed 0 bases from V and 4 bases from J, with 10 bases in between. The CDR3 covers 14 residues. The CDR3 sequence is CASSLAFRGETQYF. CDR3 nucleotides: TGTGCCAGCAGCTTGGCATTTCGGGGAGAGACCCAGTACTTC.

This clone was detected only once. The CDR3: CAWSRLLSNTEAFF. CDR3 nucleotides: TGTGCCTGGAGTCGACTCCTCTCGAACACTGAAGCTTTCTTT. The chain is built from TRBV30 and TRBJ1-1, with unresolved D. V was shortened by 2 bases and J by 1 base, with 11 bases between the two germline ends. This CDR3 is built from 14 residues. Germline assignment: CDR1 GTSNPN and CDR2 SVGIG (reference sequence).

The V call is TRBV5-4, the J call TRBJ1-1; 10 bases fit TRBD1. CDR3 length equals 16 residues. The V gene end was trimmed by 4 bases and the J gene end by 6 bases; junction bases not matched to a gene: 12. Germline CDR1 reads SGHNT; CDR2 reads YYREEE (reference sequence). The DNA for the CDR3 is TGTGCCAGCAGCCCTGGGGACAGGGGCCATAAGGCTGAAGCTTTCTTT. Translated: CASSPGDRGHKAEAFF. Looking up the rest from reference TRBV5-4 and TRBJ1-1 gives the full variable domain: ETGVTQSPTHLIKTRGQQVTLRCSSQSGHNTVSWYQQALGQGPQFIFQYYREEENGRGNFPPRFSGLQFPNYSSELNVNALELDDSALYLCASSPGDRGHKAEAFFGQGTRLTVV.

The J gene is TRBJ2-1, the V gene TRBV4-1, with D perhaps matching TRBD2 (5 bases). There are 16 residues in the CDR3. The germline CDR1 and CDR2 sequences are MGHRA and YSYEKL. Trimming removed 4 bases at V and 6 bases at J, with 19 bases between. The CDR3 DNA is TGCGCCAGCAGCCTTGTGGGCGGGTTCCCTAGCAATGAGCAGTTCTTC. This translates into CASSLVGGFPSNEQFF.

J is TRBJ2-1 and V is TRBV30, with 9 bases identical to TRBD1. The CDR3 has 13 residues. Trimming took 2 bases from V and 7 from J; bases not matched to a gene: 3. CDR1 is GTSNPN, CDR2 SVGIG, per germline (reference sequence). CDR3 sequence: CAWSRTGVNEQFF. The CDR3 nucleotides are TGTGCCTGGAGTCGGACAGGGGTGAATGAGCAGTTCTTC.

The rearrangement uses TRBV4-2 and TRBJ2-4; 8 positions agree with TRBD1. Germline CDR1 is LGHNA and CDR2 is YNFKEQ. The CDR3 is 16 amino acids. J was trimmed by 5 bases and V by 1 base; bases with no gene match: 7. The CDR3 loop reads CASSQGPGGTENIQYF. CDR3 coding DNA: TGTGCCAGCAGCCAAGGACCAGGGGGCACCGAAAACATTCAGTACTTC.

The chain links TRBV30 to TRBJ1-5; D remains ambiguous. Germline CDR1 and CDR2: GTSNPN and SVGIG (reference sequence). There are 14 residues in the CDR3. V lost 0 bases, J lost 3 bases, and 9 bases lay in between. CDR3 DNA: TGTGCCTGGAGTGTAGGAGGATTCAATCAGCCCCAGCATTTT. As protein: CAWSVGGFNQPQHF.

This clone has only a few counts. At one end the junction does not follow the germline gene, possibly because of a read error. The chain carries TRBV7-9 and TRBJ1-1; weak D call: TRBD1 (5 bases). Germline V lookup: CDR1 SEHNR, CDR2 FQNEAQ (reference sequence). The CDR3 is 16 residues long. The DNA of the CDR3 is TGTTCCAGCAGCTCCCATTATGGCGGGGGAAGGACTGAAGCTTTCTTT. Residues: CSSSSHYGGGRTEAFF.

This clone appeared once. This chain joins TRBV29-1 and TRBJ2-7; D is possibly TRBD1 (5 bases). The germline gives CDR1 SQVTM, CDR2 ANQGSEA. The CDR3 is made up of 13 amino acids. Between the trimmed V and J ends, which lost 5 bases and 2 bases, there was a span of 13 bases. This CDR3 is CSVSPRQTYEQYF. The DNA of the CDR3 is TGCAGCGTTTCTCCGAGACAGACCTACGAGCAGTACTTC.

The V gene is TRBV30, the J gene TRBJ2-7, with 7 bases matching TRBD2. Germline trimming cut 2 bases from V and 3 bases from J; bases unmatched to any gene: 4. The CDR3 covers 13 residues. Germline lookup yields CDR1 GTSNPN and CDR2 SVGIG (reference sequence). The DNA of the CDR3 is TGTGCCTGGAGTAGGGGAGGGAGCTACGAGCAGTACTTC. Its translation is CAWSRGGSYEQYF.

The chain couples TRBV5-1 to TRBJ2-1; 9 positions agree with TRBD1. CDR3 length equals 15 residues. V gave up 4 bases and J gave up 5 bases; unmatched junction bases: 7. Germline loops: CDR1 SGHRS, CDR2 YFSETQ. In nucleotides, the CDR3 is TGCGCCAGCAGCGTAACAGGGGGCCCCGACAATGAGCAGTTCTTC. The encoded protein is CASSVTGGPDNEQFF.